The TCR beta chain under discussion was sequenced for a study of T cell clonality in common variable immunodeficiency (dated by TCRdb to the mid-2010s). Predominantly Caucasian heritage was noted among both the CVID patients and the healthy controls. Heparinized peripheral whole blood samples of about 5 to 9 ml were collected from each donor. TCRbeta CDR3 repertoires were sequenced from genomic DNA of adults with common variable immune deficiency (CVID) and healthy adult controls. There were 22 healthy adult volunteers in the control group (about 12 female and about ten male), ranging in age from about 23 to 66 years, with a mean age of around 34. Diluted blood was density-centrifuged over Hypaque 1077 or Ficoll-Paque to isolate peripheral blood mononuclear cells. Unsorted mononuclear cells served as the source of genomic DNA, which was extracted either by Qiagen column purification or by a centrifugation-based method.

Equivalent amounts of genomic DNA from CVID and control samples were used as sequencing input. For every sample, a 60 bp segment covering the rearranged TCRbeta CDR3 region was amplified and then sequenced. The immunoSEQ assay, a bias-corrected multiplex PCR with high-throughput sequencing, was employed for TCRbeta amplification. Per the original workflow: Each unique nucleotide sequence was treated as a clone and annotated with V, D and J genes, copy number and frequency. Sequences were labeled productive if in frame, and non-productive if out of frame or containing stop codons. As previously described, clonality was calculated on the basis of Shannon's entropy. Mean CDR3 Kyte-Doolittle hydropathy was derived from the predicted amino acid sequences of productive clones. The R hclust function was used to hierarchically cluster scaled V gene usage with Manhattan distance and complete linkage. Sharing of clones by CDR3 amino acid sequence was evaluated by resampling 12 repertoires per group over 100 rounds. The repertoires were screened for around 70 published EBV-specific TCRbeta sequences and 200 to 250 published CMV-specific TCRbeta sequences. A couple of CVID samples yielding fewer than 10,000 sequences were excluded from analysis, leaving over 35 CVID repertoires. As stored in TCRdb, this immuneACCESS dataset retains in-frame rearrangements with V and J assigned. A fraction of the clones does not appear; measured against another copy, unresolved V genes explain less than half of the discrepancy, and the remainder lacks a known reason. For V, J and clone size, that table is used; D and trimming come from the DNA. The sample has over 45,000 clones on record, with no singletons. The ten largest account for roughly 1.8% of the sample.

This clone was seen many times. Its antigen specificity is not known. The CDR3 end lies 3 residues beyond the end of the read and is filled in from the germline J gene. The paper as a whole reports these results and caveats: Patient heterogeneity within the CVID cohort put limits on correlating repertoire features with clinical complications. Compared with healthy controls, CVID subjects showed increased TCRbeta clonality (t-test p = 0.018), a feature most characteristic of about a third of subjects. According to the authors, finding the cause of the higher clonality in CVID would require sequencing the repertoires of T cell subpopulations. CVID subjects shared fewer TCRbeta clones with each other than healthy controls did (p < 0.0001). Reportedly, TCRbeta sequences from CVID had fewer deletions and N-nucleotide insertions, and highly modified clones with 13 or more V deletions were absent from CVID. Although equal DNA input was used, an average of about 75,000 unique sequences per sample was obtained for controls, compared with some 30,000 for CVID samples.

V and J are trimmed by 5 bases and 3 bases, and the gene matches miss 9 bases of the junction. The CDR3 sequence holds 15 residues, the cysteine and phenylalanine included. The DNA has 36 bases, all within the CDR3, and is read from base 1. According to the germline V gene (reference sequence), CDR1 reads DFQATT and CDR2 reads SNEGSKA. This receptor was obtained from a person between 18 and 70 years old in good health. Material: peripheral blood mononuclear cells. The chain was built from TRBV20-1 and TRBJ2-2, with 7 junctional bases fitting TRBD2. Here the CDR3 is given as CSAGGDGVDTGELFF. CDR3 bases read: TGCAGTGCTGGGGGGGATGGGGTAGACACCGGGGAG.